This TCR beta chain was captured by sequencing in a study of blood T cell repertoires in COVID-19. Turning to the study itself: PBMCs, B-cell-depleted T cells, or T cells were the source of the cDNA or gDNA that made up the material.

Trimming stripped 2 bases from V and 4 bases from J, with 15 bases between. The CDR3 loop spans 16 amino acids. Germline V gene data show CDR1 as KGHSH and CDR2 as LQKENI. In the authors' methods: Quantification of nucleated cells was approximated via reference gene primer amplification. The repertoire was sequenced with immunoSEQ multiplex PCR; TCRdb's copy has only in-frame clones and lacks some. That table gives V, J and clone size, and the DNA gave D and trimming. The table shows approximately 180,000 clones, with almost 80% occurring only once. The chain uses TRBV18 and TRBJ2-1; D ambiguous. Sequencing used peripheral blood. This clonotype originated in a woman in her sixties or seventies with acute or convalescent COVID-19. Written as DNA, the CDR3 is TGTGCCAGCTCACCAAGTTCGTTACTACTATACAATGAGCAGTTCTTC. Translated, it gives CASSPSSLLLYNEQFF. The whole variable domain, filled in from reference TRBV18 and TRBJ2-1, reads NAGVMQNPRHLVRRRGQEARLRCSPMKGHSHVYWYRQLPEEGLKFMVYLQKENIIDESGMPKERFSAEFPKEGPSILRIQQVVRGDSAAYFCASSPSSLLLYNEQFFGPGTRLTVL.